The clone carrying this TCR beta chain was observed a few times. What it binds is unknown. These data belong to a study of T-cell reconstitution after alpha-beta-depleted transplantation in children. Study-wide results and limits: Where some patients showed high TCRbeta diversity at day 60, it came from recipient T cells and thymic progenitors that had survived.

Unmatched junction bases numbered 6, after V lost 3 bases and J lost 5 bases. CDR1 SGDLS and CDR2 YYNGEE come from the germline V gene. The CDR3 is made up of 15 amino acids. Preparing the TCRbeta library involved the use of unique molecular identifiers. TCRdb analysed the PCR reads with MiXCR anew, one entry per CDR3 protein. The table has 500,000 to 650,000 distinct CDR3 sequences, approximately 10% seen once. This sequence originates from a female patient aged 2-9 years who had a stem cell transplant for aplastic anemia, so the T cells may come from the graft donor. This material consisted of PBMCs, mostly from graft donor cells, taken 180 days after TCRalphabeta/CD19-depleted stem cell transplant. This chain joins TRBV9 and TRBJ2-3; 10 nucleotides match TRBD2. CDR3 residues: CASSAGASGRDTQYF. For the CDR3, the DNA is TGTGCCAGCAGCGCTGGGGCTAGCGGGAGAGATACGCAGTATTTT.